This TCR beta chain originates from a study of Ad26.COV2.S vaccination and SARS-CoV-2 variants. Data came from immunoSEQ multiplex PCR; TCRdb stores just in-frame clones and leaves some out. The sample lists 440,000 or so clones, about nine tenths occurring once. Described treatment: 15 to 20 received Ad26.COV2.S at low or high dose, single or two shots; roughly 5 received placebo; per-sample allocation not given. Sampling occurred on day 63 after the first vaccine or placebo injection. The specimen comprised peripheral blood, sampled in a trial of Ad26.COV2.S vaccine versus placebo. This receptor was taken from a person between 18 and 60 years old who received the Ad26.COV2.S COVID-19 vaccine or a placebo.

Here the CDR3 DNA reads TGTGCCAGCAGCCTCTTAGCGGGAGCAGGCCTCGAGCAGTACTTC. It codes for CASSLLAGAGLEQYF. The rearrangement links TRBV2 to TRBJ2-7, with 9 bases identical to TRBD2. The V gene's germline CDR1 is SNHLY and CDR2 FYNNEI. The trim removed 6 bases at V and 6 bases at J, leaving 12 bases unmatched. This CDR3 has 15 residues.